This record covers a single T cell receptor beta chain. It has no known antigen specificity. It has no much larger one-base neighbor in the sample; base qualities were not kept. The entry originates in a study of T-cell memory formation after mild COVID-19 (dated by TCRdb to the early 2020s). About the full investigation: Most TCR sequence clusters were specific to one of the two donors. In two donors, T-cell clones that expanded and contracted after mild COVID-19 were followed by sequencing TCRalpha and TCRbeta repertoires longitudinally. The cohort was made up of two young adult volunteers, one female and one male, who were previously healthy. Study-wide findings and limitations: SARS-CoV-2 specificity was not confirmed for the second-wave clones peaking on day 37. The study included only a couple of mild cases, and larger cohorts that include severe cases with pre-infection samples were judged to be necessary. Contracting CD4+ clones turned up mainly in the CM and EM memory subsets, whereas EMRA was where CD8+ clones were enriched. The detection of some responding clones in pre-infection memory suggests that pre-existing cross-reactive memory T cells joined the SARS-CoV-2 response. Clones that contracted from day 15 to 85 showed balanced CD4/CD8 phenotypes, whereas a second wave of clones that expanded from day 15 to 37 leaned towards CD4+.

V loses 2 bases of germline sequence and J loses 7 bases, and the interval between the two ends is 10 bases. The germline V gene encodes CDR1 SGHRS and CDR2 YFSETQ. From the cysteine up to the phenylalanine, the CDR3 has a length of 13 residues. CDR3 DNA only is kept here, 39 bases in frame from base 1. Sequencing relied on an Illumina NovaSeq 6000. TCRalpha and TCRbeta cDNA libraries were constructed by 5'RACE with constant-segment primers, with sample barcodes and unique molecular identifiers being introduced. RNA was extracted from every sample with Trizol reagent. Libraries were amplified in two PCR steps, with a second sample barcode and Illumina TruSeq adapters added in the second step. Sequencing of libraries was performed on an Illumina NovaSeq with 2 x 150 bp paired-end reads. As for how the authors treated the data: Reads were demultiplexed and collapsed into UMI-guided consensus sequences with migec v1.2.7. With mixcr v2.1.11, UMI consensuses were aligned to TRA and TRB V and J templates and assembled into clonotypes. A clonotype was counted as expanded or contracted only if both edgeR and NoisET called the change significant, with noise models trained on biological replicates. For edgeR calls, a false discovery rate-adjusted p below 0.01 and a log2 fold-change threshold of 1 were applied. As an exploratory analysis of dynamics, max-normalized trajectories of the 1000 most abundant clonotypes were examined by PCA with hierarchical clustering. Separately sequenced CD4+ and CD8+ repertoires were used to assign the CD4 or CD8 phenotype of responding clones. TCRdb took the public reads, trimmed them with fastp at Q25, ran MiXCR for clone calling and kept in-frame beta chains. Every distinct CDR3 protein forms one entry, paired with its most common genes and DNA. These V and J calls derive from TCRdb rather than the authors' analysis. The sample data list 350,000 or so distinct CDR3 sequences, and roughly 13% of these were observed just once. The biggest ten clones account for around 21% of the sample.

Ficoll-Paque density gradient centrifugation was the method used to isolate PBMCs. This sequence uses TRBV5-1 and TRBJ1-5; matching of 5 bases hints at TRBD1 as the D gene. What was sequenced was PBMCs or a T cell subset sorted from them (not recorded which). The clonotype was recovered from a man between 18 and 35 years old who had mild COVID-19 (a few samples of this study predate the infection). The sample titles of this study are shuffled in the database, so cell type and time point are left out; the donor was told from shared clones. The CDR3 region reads CASSFGAGQPQHF. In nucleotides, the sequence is TGCGCCAGCAGCTTCGGGGCTGGACAGCCCCAGCATTTT.